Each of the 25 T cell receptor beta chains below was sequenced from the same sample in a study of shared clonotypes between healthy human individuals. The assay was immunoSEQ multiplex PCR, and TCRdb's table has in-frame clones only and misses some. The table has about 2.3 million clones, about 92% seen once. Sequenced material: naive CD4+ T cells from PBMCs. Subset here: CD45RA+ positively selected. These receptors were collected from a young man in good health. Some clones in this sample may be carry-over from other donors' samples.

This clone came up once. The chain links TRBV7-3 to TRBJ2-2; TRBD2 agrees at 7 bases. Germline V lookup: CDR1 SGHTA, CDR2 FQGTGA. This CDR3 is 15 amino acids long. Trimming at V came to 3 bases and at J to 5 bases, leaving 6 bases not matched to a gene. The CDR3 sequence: CASSFSAGETGELFF. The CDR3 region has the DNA TGTGCCAGCAGCTTCTCTGCGGGAGAGACCGGGGAGCTGTTTTTT.

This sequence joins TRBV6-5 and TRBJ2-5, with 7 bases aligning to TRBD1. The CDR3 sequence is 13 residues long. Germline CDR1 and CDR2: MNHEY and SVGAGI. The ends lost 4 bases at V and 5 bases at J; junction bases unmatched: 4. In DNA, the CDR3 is TGTGCCAGCAGTTTAAGGGGGCCGGAGACCCAGTACTTC. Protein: CASSLRGPETQYF.

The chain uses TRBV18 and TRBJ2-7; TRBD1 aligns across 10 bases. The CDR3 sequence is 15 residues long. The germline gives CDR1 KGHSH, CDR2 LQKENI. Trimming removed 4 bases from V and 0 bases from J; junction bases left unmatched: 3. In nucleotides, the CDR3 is TGTGCCAGCTCACTGGGGACAGGGGACTCCTACGAGCAGTACTTC. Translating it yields CASSLGTGDSYEQYF. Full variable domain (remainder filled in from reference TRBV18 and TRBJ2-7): NAGVMQNPRHLVRRRGQEARLRCSPMKGHSHVYWYRQLPEEGLKFMVYLQKENIIDESGMPKERFSAEFPKEGPSILRIQQVVRGDSAAYFCASSLGTGDSYEQYFGPGTRLTVT.

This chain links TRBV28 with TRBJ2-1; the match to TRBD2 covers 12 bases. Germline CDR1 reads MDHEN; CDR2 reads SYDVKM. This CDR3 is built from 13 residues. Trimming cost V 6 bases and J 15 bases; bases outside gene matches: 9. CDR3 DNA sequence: TGTGCCAGCAGGCGGACTAGCGGGATGCTCCGGTTCTTC. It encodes CASRRTSGMLRFF.

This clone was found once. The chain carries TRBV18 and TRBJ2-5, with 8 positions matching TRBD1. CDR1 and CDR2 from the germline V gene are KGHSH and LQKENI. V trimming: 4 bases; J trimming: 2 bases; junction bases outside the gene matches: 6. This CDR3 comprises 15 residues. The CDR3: CASSQRTGQQETQYF. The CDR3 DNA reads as TGTGCCAGCTCACAAAGGACAGGGCAGCAAGAGACCCAGTACTTC.

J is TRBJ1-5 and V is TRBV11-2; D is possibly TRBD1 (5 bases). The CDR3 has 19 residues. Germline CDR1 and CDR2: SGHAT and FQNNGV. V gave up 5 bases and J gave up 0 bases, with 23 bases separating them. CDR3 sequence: CASSPFLAQGLGSNQPQHF. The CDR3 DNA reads TGTGCCAGCAGCCCGTTTCTAGCGCAGGGACTCGGTAGCAATCAGCCCCAGCATTTT. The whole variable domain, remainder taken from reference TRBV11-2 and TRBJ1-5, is EAGVAQSPRYKIIEKRQSVAFWCNPISGHATLYWYQQILGQGPKLLIQFQNNGVVDDSQLPKDRFSAERLKGVDSTLKIQPAKLEDSAVYLCASSPFLAQGLGSNQPQHFGDGTRLSIL.

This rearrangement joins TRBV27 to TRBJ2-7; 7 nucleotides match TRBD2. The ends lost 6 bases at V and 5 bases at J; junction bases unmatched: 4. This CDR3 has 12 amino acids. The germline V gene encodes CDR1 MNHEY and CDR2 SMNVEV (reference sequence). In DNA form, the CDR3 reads TGTGCCAGCAGCCGGGGGGTCCACGAGCAGTACTTC. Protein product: CASSRGVHEQYF.

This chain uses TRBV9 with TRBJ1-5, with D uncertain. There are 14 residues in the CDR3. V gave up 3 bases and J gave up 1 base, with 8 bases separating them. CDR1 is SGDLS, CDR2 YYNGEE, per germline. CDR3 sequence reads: CASSGTGSNQPQHF. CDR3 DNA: TGTGCCAGCAGCGGTACGGGAAGCAATCAGCCCCAGCATTTT.

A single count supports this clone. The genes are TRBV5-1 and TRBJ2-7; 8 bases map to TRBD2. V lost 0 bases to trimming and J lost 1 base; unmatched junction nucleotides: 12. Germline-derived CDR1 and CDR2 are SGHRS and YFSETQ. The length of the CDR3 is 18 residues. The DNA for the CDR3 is TGCGCCAGCAGCTTGGGTCCGGGGGGTAGCGGGATTTCCTACGAGCAGTACTTC. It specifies CASSLGPGGSGISYEQYF. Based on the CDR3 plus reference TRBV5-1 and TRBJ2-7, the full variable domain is KAGVTQTPRYLIKTRGQQVTLSCSPISGHRSVSWYQQTPGQGLQFLFEYFSETQRNKGNFPGRFSGRQFSNSRSEMNVSTLELGDSALYLCASSLGPGGSGISYEQYFGPGTRLTVT.

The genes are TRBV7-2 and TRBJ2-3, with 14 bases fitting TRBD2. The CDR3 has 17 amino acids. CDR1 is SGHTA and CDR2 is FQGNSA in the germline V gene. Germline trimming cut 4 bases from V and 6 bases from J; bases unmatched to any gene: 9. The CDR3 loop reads CASSSRLAGGMSDTQYF. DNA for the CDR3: TGTGCCAGCAGCTCGAGACTAGCGGGAGGGATGTCGGATACGCAGTATTTT.

CDR3 nucleotides: TGTGCCAGTTCTGGGGCGGACTATGGCTACACCTTC. Its translation: CASSGADYGYTF. The chain links TRBV7-2 to TRBJ1-2; D may be TRBD1 (5 bases). Trimming shortened V by 9 bases and J by 3 bases, and 11 bases separated the two germline ends. This CDR3 is built from 12 residues. CDR1 is SGHTA, CDR2 FQGNSA, per germline.

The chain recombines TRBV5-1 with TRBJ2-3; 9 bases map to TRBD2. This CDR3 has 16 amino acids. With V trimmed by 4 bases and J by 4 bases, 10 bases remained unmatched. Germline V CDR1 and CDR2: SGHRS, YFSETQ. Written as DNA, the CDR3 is TGCGCCAGCAGCCAACAAGTAGCGGGAGCGGCAGATACGCAGTATTTT. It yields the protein CASSQQVAGAADTQYF.

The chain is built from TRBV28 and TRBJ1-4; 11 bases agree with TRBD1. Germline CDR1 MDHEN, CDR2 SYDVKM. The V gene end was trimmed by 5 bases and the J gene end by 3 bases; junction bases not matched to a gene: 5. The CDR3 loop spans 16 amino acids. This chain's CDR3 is CASSGQGAGANEKLFF. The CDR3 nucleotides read TGTGCCAGCAGTGGACAGGGGGCTGGGGCTAATGAAAAACTGTTTTTT.

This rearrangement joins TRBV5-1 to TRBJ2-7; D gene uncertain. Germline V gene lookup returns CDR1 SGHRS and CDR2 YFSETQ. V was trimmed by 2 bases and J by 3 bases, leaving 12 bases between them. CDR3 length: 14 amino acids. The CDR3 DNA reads TGCGCCAGCAGCTTTCTCCCGGGTAACTACGAGCAGTACTTC. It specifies CASSFLPGNYEQYF.

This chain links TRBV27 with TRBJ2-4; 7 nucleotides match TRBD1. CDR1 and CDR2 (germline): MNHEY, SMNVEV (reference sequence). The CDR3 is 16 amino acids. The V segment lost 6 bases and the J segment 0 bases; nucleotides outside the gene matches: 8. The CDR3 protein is CASSQDRTLAKNIQYF. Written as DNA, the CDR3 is TGTGCCAGCAGCCAGGACAGGACCCTAGCCAAAAACATTCAGTACTTC.

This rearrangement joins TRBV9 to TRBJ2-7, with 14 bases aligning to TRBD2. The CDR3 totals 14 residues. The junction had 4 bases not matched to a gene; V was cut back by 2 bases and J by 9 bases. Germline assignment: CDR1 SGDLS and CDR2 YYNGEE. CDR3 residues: CASSVGTSGRGQYF. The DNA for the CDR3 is TGTGCCAGCAGCGTCGGGACTAGCGGGAGAGGGCAGTACTTC.

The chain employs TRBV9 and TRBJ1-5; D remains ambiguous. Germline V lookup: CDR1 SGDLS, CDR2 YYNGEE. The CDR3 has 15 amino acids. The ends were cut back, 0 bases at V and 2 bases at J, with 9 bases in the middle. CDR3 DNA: TGTGCCAGCAGCGTAGGGGCCCAGGGCAATCAGCCCCAGCATTTT. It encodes CASSVGAQGNQPQHF.

The CDR3 DNA sequence: TGTGCCAGCAGTTTATGGGAGACTAGTTACGAGCAGTACTTC. It is translated as CASSLWETSYEQYF. The V gene is TRBV28, the J gene TRBJ2-7; D may be TRBD2 (6 bases). The CDR3 runs 14 residues. Germline V gives CDR1 MDHEN, CDR2 SYDVKM. V gave up 0 bases and J gave up 4 bases, with 10 bases separating them.

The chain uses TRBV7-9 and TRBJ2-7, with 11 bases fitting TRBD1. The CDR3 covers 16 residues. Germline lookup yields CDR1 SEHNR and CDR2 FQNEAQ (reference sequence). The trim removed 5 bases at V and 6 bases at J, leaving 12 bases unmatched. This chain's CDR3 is CASSIGQGATLGEQYF. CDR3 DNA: TGTGCCAGCAGCATAGGACAGGGGGCTACACTTGGCGAGCAGTACTTC.

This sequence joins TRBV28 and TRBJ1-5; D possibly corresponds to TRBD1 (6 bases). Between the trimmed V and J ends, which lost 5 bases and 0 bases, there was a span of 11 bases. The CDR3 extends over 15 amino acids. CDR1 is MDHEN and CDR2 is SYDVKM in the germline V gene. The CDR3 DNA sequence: TGTGCCAGCAGTCCGAGACAGGTTAGCAATCAGCCCCAGCATTTT. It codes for CASSPRQVSNQPQHF. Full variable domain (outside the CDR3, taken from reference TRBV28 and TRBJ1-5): DVKVTQSSRYLVKRTGEKVFLECVQDMDHENMFWYRQDPGLGLRLIYFSYDVKMKEKGDIPEGYSVSREKKERFSLILESASTNQTSMYLCASSPRQVSNQPQHFGDGTRLSIL.

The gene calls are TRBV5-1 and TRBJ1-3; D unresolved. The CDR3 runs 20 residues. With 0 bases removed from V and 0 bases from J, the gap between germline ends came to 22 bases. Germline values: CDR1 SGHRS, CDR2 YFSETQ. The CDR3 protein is CASSLEARRALSSSGNTIYF. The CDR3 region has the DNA TGCGCCAGCAGCTTGGAGGCCCGCCGGGCACTAAGTTCCTCTGGAAACACCATATATTTT.

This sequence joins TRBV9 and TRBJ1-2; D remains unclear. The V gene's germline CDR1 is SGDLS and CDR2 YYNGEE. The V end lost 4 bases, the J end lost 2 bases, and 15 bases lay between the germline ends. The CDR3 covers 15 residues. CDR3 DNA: TGTGCCAGCAGCCCGCCGGGAGCCGACAACTATGGCTACACCTTC. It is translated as CASSPPGADNYGYTF.

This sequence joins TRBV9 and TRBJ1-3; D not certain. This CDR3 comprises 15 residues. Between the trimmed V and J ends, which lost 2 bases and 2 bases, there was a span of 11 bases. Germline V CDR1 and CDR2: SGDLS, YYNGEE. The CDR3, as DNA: TGTGCCAGCAGCGTGGAGGGCTTGACTGGAAACACCATATATTTT. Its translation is CASSVEGLTGNTIYF.

The CDR3 loop reads CASSFGQGGRGEQFF. In DNA, the CDR3 is TGTGCCAGCAGTTTCGGACAGGGAGGGCGGGGTGAGCAGTTCTTC. This rearrangement joins TRBV27 to TRBJ2-1; perhaps TRBD1 as D (8 bases). The CDR3 runs 15 residues. CDR1 is MNHEY, CDR2 SMNVEV, per germline (reference sequence). V was shortened by 3 bases and J by 9 bases, with 18 bases between the two germline ends.

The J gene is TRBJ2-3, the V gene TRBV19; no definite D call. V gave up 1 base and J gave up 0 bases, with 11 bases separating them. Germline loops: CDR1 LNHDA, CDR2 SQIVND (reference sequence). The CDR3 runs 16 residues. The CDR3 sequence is CASSIGSVTSTDTQYF. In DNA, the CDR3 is TGTGCCAGTAGTATAGGCAGCGTTACTAGCACAGATACGCAGTATTTT. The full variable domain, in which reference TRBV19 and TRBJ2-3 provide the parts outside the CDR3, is DGGITQSPKYLFRKEGQNVTLSCEQNLNHDAMYWYRQDPGQGLRLIYYSQIVNDFQKGDIAEGYSVSREKKESFPLTVTSAQKNPTAFYLCASSIGSVTSTDTQYFGPGTRLTVL.